A selection of T cell receptor beta chains follows, all from one sample in a study of blood T cell repertoires in COVID-19. Repertoires were generated with immunoSEQ multiplex PCR, while TCRdb's copy carries only in-frame clones and drops some. The sample records about 220,000 clones, around 80% being singletons. Sequenced material: peripheral blood. The receptors shown here come from a human donor in a cohort sampled during active COVID-19. Both conserved end residues are part of each CDR3. Fields, in order: clone size, D gene, J gene, V gene, CDR3 DNA, CDR3 protein. The D gene is left open where the match is weak. Not all rows give a size; the values are once, few, many and, for expanded clones, a class.

abundance: .; d_gene: TRBD1; j_gene: TRBJ1-1; v_gene: TRBV19; CDR3nt: TGTGCCAGTAGGATCAGGGGGGACACTGAAGCTTTCTTT; CDR3aa: CASRIRGDTEAFF
abundance: once; d_gene: .; j_gene: TRBJ1-2; v_gene: TRBV6-5; CDR3nt: TGTGCCAGCGATGGACAGCTTAACTATGGCTACACCTTC; CDR3aa: CASDGQLNYGYTF
abundance: .; d_gene: .; j_gene: TRBJ2-7; v_gene: TRBV6-5; CDR3nt: TGTGCCAGCAGTTACTCGAAGACAGCCTACGAGCAGTACTTC; CDR3aa: CASSYSKTAYEQYF
abundance: .; d_gene: .; j_gene: TRBJ1-2; v_gene: TRBV5-1; CDR3nt: TGCGCCAGCTCAAGGACAGCGCCCTCAGCTAACTATGGCTACACCTTC; CDR3aa: CASSRTAPSANYGYTF
abundance: .; d_gene: TRBD2; j_gene: TRBJ2-5; v_gene: TRBV2; CDR3nt: TGTGCCAGCAGAGGACTAGCGGGAGGGCCGGGGGAGACCCAGTACTTC; CDR3aa: CASRGLAGGPGETQYF
abundance: .; d_gene: .; j_gene: TRBJ1-6; v_gene: TRBV5-4; CDR3nt: TGTGCCAGCAGCTTGGGACACCCACTCAATAATTCACCCCTCCACTTT; CDR3aa: CASSLGHPLNNSPLHF
abundance: once; d_gene: TRBD1; j_gene: TRBJ1-1; v_gene: TRBV19; CDR3nt: TGTGCCAGTAGTCTGACCAGGGGGGAAGCTTTCTTT; CDR3aa: CASSLTRGEAFF
abundance: .; d_gene: .; j_gene: TRBJ1-2; v_gene: TRBV11-2; CDR3nt: TGTGCCAGCAGCTCCCGCACATGGAGGGAGGGCTACACCTTC; CDR3aa: CASSSRTWREGYTF
abundance: .; d_gene: .; j_gene: TRBJ1-2; v_gene: TRBV12-3/TRBV12-4; CDR3nt: TGTGCCAGCAGCCCCCCTTACTATGGCTACACCTTC; CDR3aa: CASSPPYYGYTF
abundance: .; d_gene: .; j_gene: TRBJ2-4; v_gene: TRBV6-5; CDR3nt: TGTGCCAGCACCCACCGGGATGGTGAAAACATTCAGTACTTC; CDR3aa: CASTHRDGENIQYF
abundance: .; d_gene: TRBD2; j_gene: TRBJ2-5; v_gene: TRBV15; CDR3nt: TGTGCCACCAGCAGAGTGACGACTAGCGGGGGTTCAGAGACCCAGTACTTC; CDR3aa: CATSRVTTSGGSETQYF
abundance: .; d_gene: .; j_gene: TRBJ1-5; v_gene: TRBV30; CDR3nt: TGTGCCTGGAGTGGGGGGGGGAATCAGCCCCAGCATTTT; CDR3aa: CAWSGGGNQPQHF
abundance: .; d_gene: .; j_gene: TRBJ1-1; v_gene: TRBV18; CDR3nt: TGTGCCAGCTCACCACGGGGGGAGAACACTGAAGCTTTCTTT; CDR3aa: CASSPRGENTEAFF
abundance: .; d_gene: .; j_gene: TRBJ1-2; v_gene: TRBV29-1; CDR3nt: TGCAGCGTTGATTACAGCGGTGGCTACACCTTC; CDR3aa: CSVDYSGGYTF
abundance: .; d_gene: .; j_gene: TRBJ1-1; v_gene: TRBV23-1; CDR3nt: TGCGCCAGCAGTCAATGCAGGAACACTGAAGCTTTCTTT; CDR3aa: CASSQCRNTEAFF
abundance: .; d_gene: .; j_gene: TRBJ1-5; v_gene: TRBV5-3; CDR3nt: TGTGCCAGAAGCTTGGTTAGGGGTAAAGGGCAGCCCCAGCATTTT; CDR3aa: CARSLVRGKGQPQHF
abundance: .; d_gene: TRBD1; j_gene: TRBJ1-1; v_gene: TRBV29-1; CDR3nt: TGCAGCGTTGAAGAAGGGGGCGACACTGAAGCTTTCTTT; CDR3aa: CSVEEGGDTEAFF
abundance: .; d_gene: TRBD2; j_gene: TRBJ2-2; v_gene: TRBV2; CDR3nt: TGTGCCAGCCATCAGGCTAGCGGGGAGACCGGGGAGCTGTTTTTT; CDR3aa: CASHQASGETGELFF
abundance: .; d_gene: .; j_gene: TRBJ2-1; v_gene: TRBV2; CDR3nt: TGTGCCAGCAGTGAATTAGGGGTCTCCTACAATGAGCAGTTCTTC; CDR3aa: CASSELGVSYNEQFF
abundance: .; d_gene: TRBD1; j_gene: TRBJ1-1; v_gene: TRBV28; CDR3nt: TGTGCCATCACCCAACCGGGACAGGGTACTGAAGCTTTCTTT; CDR3aa: CAITQPGQGTEAFF
abundance: .; d_gene: .; j_gene: TRBJ2-1; v_gene: TRBV3-1/TRBV3-2; CDR3nt: TGTGCCAGCAGCGAGGGGGGGGTCCTTCGGGATGAGCAGTTCTTC; CDR3aa: CASSEGGVLRDEQFF
abundance: .; d_gene: .; j_gene: TRBJ1-1; v_gene: TRBV7-2; CDR3nt: TGTGCCAGCAGCTTATGGGGGGACGGTGAAGCTTTCTTT; CDR3aa: CASSLWGDGEAFF
abundance: .; d_gene: .; j_gene: TRBJ2-7; v_gene: TRBV14; CDR3nt: TGTGCCAGCAGCCCAGACAGGCCGATCTACGAGCAGTACTTC; CDR3aa: CASSPDRPIYEQYF
abundance: .; d_gene: .; j_gene: TRBJ2-5; v_gene: TRBV6-5; CDR3nt: TGTGCCAGCAGTCTGCCGGGACAACCCCAGTACTTC; CDR3aa: CASSLPGQPQYF
abundance: .; d_gene: .; j_gene: TRBJ1-5; v_gene: TRBV19; CDR3nt: TGTGCCAGTAGTAACGGGAACAGGGACGCGGATCAGCCCCAGCATTTT; CDR3aa: CASSNGNRDADQPQHF
abundance: .; d_gene: TRBD1; j_gene: TRBJ2-7; v_gene: TRBV19; CDR3nt: TGTGCCAGTAGTATTTATAGGGGGCCTAGTTACGAGCAGTACTTC; CDR3aa: CASSIYRGPSYEQYF
abundance: .; d_gene: TRBD1; j_gene: TRBJ1-1; v_gene: TRBV28; CDR3nt: TGTGCCTCGAAAACCGGGACAGGGGCTCCCGGGGCTGAAGCTTTCTTT; CDR3aa: CASKTGTGAPGAEAFF
abundance: .; d_gene: TRBD2; j_gene: TRBJ2-2; v_gene: TRBV11-3; CDR3nt: TGTGCCAGCAGCTTGTCGGGGGGGCGTGGGGAGCTGTTTTTT; CDR3aa: CASSLSGGRGELFF
abundance: .; d_gene: TRBD1; j_gene: TRBJ2-2; v_gene: TRBV18; CDR3nt: TGTGCCAGCTCACAGTACAGGGGGCCCGGGGAGCTGTTTTTT; CDR3aa: CASSQYRGPGELFF
abundance: .; d_gene: .; j_gene: TRBJ1-6; v_gene: TRBV6-2/TRBV6-3; CDR3nt: TGTGCCAGCAGTTACACCGAGACAGGCCCCTTGGGATACTCACCCCTCCACTTT; CDR3aa: CASSYTETGPLGYSPLHF
abundance: once; d_gene: TRBD2; j_gene: TRBJ2-3; v_gene: TRBV6-6; CDR3nt: TGTGCCAGCAGCAGCCCCCGGGCGGGGGGCACAGATACGCAGTATTTT; CDR3aa: CASSSPRAGGTDTQYF
abundance: .; d_gene: TRBD2; j_gene: TRBJ2-1; v_gene: TRBV28; CDR3nt: TGTGCCAGCAATCTCGGGACTAGCCCCTACAATGAGCAGTTCTTC; CDR3aa: CASNLGTSPYNEQFF
abundance: .; d_gene: .; j_gene: TRBJ2-1; v_gene: TRBV18; CDR3nt: TGTGCCAGCTCACTATTGCCAGGCAATGAGCAGTTCTTC; CDR3aa: CASSLLPGNEQFF
abundance: .; d_gene: .; j_gene: TRBJ2-6; v_gene: TRBV29-1; CDR3nt: TGCAGCGTTGTAAGGGGGTCGACTGCTGGGGCCAACGTCCTGACTTTC; CDR3aa: CSVVRGSTAGANVLTF
abundance: .; d_gene: .; j_gene: TRBJ1-2; v_gene: TRBV14; CDR3nt: TGTGCCAGCAGCCAAGACGCTTATAGCTATGGCTACACCTTC; CDR3aa: CASSQDAYSYGYTF
abundance: .; d_gene: .; j_gene: TRBJ2-7; v_gene: TRBV10-3; CDR3nt: TGTGCCATCCTAACAGGAGTGTATCGCGAGCAGTACTTC; CDR3aa: CAILTGVYREQYF
abundance: few; d_gene: TRBD1; j_gene: TRBJ2-6; v_gene: TRBV9; CDR3nt: TGTGCCAGCAGCGGGAGGGACCGGGACAGGGTCTCTGGGGCCAACGTCCTGACTTTC; CDR3aa: CASSGRDRDRVSGANVLTF
abundance: .; d_gene: .; j_gene: TRBJ1-4; v_gene: TRBV6-5; CDR3nt: TGTGCCAGCAGCGCCCCTAGGGGGACTAATGAAAAACTGTTTTTT; CDR3aa: CASSAPRGTNEKLFF
abundance: .; d_gene: TRBD1; j_gene: TRBJ2-5; v_gene: TRBV6-6; CDR3nt: TGTGCCAGCAGTCTTCCAGGGGGTGGCCAAGAGACCCAGTACTTC; CDR3aa: CASSLPGGGQETQYF
abundance: .; d_gene: .; j_gene: TRBJ1-5; v_gene: TRBV4-2; CDR3nt: TGTGCCAGCAGCCAAGTTGGCCAGCCCCAGCATTTT; CDR3aa: CASSQVGQPQHF
abundance: .; d_gene: .; j_gene: TRBJ2-7; v_gene: TRBV4-2; CDR3nt: TGTGCCAGCAGCCAAGAAGCAGGTTCATACGAGCAGTACTTC; CDR3aa: CASSQEAGSYEQYF
abundance: .; d_gene: .; j_gene: TRBJ1-4; v_gene: TRBV3-1/TRBV3-2; CDR3nt: TGTGCCAGCAGCCAAAGTGGGCAGAATGAAAAACTGTTTTTT; CDR3aa: CASSQSGQNEKLFF
abundance: .; d_gene: TRBD1; j_gene: TRBJ1-2; v_gene: TRBV2; CDR3nt: TGTGCCAGCAGGGACAGGGGCGGCTACACCTTC; CDR3aa: CASRDRGGYTF
abundance: .; d_gene: .; j_gene: TRBJ2-3; v_gene: TRBV18; CDR3nt: TGTGCCAGCTCACCACCTGTATCTCGCTCTAATACGCAGTATTTT; CDR3aa: CASSPPVSRSNTQYF
abundance: few; d_gene: TRBD1; j_gene: TRBJ2-7; v_gene: TRBV18; CDR3nt: TGTGCCAGCTCACTCACCCGGGACAGGGCGGACTACGAGCAGTACTTC; CDR3aa: CASSLTRDRADYEQYF
abundance: .; d_gene: .; j_gene: TRBJ2-3; v_gene: TRBV5-1; CDR3nt: TGCGCCAGCAGCTTGAGTAGACATAGTACAGATACGCAGTATTTT; CDR3aa: CASSLSRHSTDTQYF
abundance: .; d_gene: .; j_gene: TRBJ1-6; v_gene: TRBV5-1; CDR3nt: TGCGCCAGCAGCTTCGGGATCGGGGGTAATTCACCCCTCCACTTT; CDR3aa: CASSFGIGGNSPLHF
abundance: .; d_gene: .; j_gene: TRBJ2-2; v_gene: TRBV3-1/TRBV3-2; CDR3nt: TGTGCCAGCAGCTTTGCCAGGGCCACCGGGGAGCTGTTTTTT; CDR3aa: CASSFARATGELFF
abundance: .; d_gene: .; j_gene: TRBJ1-2; v_gene: TRBV7-9; CDR3nt: TGTGCCAGCAGCGACACACTCGGCAACTATGGCTACACCTTC; CDR3aa: CASSDTLGNYGYTF
abundance: .; d_gene: TRBD1; j_gene: TRBJ2-7; v_gene: TRBV5-7; CDR3nt: TGTGCCAGCAGCCTCCGGGACAGGAGTATCTCCTACGAGCAGTACTTC; CDR3aa: CASSLRDRSISYEQYF
abundance: .; d_gene: .; j_gene: TRBJ2-3; v_gene: TRBV3-1/TRBV3-2; CDR3nt: TGTGCCAGCAGAAGGGGCGGGAAGGATACGCAGTATTTT; CDR3aa: CASRRGGKDTQYF
abundance: once; d_gene: .; j_gene: TRBJ1-5; v_gene: TRBV7-9; CDR3nt: TGTGCCAGCAGCTTTCACGATCGGAATCAGCCCCAGCATTTT; CDR3aa: CASSFHDRNQPQHF